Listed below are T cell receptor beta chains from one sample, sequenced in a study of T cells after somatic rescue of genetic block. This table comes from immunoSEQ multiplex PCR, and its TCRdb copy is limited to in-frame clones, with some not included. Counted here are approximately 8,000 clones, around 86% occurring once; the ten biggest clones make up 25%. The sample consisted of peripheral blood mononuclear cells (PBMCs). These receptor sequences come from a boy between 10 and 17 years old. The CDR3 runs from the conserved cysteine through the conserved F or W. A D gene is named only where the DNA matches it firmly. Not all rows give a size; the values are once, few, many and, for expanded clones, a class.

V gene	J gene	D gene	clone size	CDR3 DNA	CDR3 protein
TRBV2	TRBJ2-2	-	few	TGTGCCAGCCAGGACCGGACCACGAACACCGGGGAGCTGTTTTTT	CASQDRTTNTGELFF
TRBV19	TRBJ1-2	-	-	TGTGCCAGTAGTATCGAACAGGGTTCGAGTAAAGGCTACACCTTC	CASSIEQGSSKGYTF
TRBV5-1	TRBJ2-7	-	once	TGCGCCAGCAGCTTCGACAGAACCTACGAGCAGTACTTC	CASSFDRTYEQYF
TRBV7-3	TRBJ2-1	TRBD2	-	TGTGCCAGCAGCCGGGGACTAGCCCGCGAGGGTGAGCAGTTCTTC	CASSRGLAREGEQFF
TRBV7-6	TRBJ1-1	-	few	TGTGCCAGCAGCTCTTCTGGGGGGACTGAAGCTTTCTTT	CASSSSGGTEAFF
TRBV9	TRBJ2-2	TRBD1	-	TGTGCCAGCAGCGGCACTCCCGGGACAGGGAGGAACACCGGGGAGCTGTTTTTT	CASSGTPGTGRNTGELFF
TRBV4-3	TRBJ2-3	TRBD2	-	TGCGCCAGCAGCCAGAATAGCGGGGGAGGAGATACGCAGTATTTT	CASSQNSGGGDTQYF
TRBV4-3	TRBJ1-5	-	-	TGCGCCAGCAGCCAAGGAACACTGGATCAGCCCCAGCATTTT	CASSQGTLDQPQHF
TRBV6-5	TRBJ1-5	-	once	TGTGCCAGCAGTCCCTTTACAGTACACTATCAGCCCCAGCATTTT	CASSPFTVHYQPQHF
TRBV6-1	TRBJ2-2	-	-	TGTGCCAGCGAATTACAGGGCACCGGGGAGCTGTTTTTT	CASELQGTGELFF
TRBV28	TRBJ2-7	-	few	TGTGCCAGCAGCCGCCTGGGACGGGACTACGAGCAGTACTTC	CASSRLGRDYEQYF
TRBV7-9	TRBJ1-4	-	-	TGTGCCAGCAGCGGTACCGGGGCAGATGCTGAAAAACTGTTTTTT	CASSGTGADAEKLFF
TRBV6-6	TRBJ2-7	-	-	TGTGCCAGCAGTTACTCGAGACTCGGGGTCTACGAGCAGTACTTC	CASSYSRLGVYEQYF
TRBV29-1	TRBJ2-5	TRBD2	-	TGCAGCGTTGTTTATATAGCGGGAGGGCGGGGAGAGACCCAGTACTTC	CSVVYIAGGRGETQYF